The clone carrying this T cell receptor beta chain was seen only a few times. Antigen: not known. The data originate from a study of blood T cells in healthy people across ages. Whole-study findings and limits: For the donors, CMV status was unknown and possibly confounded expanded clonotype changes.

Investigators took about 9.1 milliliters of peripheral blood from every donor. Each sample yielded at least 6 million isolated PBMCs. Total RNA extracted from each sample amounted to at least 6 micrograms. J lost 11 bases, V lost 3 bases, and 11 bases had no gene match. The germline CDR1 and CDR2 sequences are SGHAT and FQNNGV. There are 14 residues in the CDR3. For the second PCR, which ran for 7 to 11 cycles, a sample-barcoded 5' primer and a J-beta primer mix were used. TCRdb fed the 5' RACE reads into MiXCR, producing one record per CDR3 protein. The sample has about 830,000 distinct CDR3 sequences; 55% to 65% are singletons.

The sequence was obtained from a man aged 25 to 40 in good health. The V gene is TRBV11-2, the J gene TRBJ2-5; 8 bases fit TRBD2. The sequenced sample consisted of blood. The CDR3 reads CASSFVLAADEQYF. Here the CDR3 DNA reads TGTGCCAGCAGCTTCGTACTAGCGGCCGATGAGCAGTACTTC.